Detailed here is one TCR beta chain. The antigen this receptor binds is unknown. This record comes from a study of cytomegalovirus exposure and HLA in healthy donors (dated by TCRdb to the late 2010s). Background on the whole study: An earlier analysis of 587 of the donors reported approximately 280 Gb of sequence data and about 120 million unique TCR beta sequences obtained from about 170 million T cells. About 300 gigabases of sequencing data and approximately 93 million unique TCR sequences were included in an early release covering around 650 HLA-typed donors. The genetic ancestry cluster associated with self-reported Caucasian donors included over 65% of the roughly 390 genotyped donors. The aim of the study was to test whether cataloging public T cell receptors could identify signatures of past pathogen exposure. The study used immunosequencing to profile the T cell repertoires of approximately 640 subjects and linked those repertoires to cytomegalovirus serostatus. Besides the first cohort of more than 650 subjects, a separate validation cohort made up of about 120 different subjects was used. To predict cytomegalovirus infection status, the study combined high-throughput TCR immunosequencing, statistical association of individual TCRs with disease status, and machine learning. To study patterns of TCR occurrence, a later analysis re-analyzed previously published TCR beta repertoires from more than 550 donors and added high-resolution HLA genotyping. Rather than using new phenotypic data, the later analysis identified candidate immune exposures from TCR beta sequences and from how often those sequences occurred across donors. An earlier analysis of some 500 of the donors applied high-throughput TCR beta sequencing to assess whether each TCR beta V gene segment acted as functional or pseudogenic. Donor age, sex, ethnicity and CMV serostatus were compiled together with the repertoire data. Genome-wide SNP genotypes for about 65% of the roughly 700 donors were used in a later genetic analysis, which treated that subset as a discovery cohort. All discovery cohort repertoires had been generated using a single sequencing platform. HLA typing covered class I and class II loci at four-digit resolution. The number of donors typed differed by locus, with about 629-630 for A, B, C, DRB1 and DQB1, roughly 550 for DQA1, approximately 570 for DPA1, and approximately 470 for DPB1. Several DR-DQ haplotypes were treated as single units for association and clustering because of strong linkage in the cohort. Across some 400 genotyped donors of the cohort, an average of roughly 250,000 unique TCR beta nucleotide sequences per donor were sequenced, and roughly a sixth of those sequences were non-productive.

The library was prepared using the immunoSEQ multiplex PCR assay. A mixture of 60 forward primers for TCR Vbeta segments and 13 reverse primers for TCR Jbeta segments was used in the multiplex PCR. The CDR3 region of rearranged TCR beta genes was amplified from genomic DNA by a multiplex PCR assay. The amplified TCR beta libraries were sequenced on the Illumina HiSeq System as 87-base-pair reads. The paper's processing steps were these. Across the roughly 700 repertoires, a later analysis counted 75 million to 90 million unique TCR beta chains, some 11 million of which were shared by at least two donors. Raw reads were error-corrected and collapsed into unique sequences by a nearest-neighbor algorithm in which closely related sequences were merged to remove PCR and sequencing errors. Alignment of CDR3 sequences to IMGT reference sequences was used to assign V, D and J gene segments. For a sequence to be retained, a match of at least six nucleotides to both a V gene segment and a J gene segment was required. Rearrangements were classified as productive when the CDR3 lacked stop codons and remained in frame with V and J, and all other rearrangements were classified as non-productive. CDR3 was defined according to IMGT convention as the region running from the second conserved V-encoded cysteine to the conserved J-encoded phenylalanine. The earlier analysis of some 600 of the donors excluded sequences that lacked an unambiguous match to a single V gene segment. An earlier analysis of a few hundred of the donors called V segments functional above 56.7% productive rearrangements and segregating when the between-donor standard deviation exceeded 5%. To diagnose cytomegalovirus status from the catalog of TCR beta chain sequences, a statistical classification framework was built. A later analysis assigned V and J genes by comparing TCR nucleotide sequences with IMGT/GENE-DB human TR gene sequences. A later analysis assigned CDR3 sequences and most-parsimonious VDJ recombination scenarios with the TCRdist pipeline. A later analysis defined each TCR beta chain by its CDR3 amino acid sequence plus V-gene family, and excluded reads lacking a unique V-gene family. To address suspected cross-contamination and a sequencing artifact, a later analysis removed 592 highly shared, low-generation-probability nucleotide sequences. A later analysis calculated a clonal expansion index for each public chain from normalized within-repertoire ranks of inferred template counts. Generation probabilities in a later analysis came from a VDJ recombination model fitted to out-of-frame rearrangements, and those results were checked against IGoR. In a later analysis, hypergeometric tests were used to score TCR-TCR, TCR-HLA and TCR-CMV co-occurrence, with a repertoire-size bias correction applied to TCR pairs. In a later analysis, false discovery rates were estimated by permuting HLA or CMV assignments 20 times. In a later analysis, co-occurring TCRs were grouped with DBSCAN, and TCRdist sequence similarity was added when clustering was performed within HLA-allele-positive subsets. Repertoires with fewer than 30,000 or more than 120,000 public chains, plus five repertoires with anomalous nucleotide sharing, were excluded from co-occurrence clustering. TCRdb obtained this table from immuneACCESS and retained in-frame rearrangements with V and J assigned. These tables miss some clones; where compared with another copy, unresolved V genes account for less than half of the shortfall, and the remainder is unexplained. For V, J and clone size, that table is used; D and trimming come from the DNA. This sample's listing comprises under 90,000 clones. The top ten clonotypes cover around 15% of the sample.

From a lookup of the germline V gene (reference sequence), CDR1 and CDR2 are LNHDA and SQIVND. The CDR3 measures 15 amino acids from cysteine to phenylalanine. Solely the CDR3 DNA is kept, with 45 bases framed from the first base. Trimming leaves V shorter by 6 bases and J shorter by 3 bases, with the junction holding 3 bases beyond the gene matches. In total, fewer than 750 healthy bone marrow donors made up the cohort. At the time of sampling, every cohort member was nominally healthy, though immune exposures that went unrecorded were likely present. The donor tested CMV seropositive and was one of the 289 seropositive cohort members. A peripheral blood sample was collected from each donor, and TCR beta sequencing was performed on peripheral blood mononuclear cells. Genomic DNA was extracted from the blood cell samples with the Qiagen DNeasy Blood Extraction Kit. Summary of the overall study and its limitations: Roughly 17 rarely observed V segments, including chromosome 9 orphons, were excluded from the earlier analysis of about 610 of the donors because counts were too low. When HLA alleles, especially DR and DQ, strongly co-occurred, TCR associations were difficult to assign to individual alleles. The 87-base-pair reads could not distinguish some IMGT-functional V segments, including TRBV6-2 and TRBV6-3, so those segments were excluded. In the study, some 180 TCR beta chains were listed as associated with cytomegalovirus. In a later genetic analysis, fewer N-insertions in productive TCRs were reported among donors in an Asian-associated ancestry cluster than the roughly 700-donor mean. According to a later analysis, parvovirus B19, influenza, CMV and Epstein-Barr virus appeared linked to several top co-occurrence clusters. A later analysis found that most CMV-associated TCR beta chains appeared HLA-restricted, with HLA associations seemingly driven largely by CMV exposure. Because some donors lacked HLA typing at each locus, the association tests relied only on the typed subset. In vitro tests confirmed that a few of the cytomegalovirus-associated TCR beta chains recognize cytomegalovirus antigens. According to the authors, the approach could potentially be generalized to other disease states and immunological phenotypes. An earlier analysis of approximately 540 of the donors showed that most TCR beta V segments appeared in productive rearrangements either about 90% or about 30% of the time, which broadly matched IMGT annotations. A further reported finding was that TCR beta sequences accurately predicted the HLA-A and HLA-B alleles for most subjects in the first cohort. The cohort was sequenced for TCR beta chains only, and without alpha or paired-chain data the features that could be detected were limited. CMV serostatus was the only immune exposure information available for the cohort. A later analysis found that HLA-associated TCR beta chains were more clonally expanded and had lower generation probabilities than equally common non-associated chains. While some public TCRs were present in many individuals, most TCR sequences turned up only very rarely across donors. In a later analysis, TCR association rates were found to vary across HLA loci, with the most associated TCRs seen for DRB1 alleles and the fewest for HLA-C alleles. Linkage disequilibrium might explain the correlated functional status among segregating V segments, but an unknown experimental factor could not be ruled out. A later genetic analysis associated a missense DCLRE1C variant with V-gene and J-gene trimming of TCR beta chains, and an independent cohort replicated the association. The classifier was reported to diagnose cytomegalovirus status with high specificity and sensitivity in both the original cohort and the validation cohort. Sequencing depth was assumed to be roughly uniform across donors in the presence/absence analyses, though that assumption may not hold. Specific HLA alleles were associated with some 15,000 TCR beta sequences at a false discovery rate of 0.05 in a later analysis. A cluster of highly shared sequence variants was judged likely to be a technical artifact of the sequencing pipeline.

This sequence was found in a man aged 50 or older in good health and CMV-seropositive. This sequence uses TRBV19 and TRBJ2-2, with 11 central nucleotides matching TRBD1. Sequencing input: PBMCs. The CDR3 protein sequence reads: CASSPGQGDTGELFF. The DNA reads TGTGCCAGTAGCCCGGGACAGGGGGACACCGGGGAGCTGTTTTTT.